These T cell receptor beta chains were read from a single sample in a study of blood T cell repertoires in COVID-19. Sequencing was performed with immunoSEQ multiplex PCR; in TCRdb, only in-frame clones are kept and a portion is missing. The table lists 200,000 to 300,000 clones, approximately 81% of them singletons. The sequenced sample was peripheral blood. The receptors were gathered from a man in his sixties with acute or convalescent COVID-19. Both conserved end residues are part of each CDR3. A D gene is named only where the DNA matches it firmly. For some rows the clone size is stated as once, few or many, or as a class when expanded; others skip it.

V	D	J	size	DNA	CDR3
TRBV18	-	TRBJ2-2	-	TGTGCCAGCTCACCGGGCAGGATCGGTGTAGGGGAGCTGTTTTTT	CASSPGRIGVGELFF
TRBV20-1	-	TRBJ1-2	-	TGCAGTGCTAGAGAATCTTATGGCTACACCTTC	CSARESYGYTF
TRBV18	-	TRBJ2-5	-	TGTGCCAGCTCACCCGCGGAAAGAGAGACCCAGTACTTC	CASSPAERETQYF
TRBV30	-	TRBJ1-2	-	TGTGCCTGGAGAAGTCGGGGGATCTATGGCTACACCTTC	CAWRSRGIYGYTF
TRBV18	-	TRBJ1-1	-	TGTGCCAGCTCAAGCAATAGAGGAGGTAACACTGAAGCTTTCTTT	CASSSNRGGNTEAFF
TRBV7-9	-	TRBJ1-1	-	TGTGCCAGCAGCTCTCCGCGGGGGCTGGACACTGAAGCTTTCTTT	CASSSPRGLDTEAFF
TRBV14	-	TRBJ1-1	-	TGTGCCAGCAGCCAAGCCCGAAGGGCGGGGAGTGGGGTTGAAGCTTTCTTT	CASSQARRAGSGVEAFF
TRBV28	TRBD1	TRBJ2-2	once	TGTGCCAGCCGCAGGGGGCTGGACGGGGAGCTGTTTTTT	CASRRGLDGELFF
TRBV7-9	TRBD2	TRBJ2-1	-	TGTGCCAGCAGCTTGCAAGGACTAGCGGGAAATGAGCAGTTCTTC	CASSLQGLAGNEQFF
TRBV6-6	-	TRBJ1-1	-	TGTGCAGTAGGGAGGACTGAAGCTTTCTTT	CAVGRTEAFF
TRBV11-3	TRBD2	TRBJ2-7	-	TGTGCCAGCAGTTCCGGACTAGCGGGAGCAATCAACGACGAGCAGTACTTC	CASSSGLAGAINDEQYF
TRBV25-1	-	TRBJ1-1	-	TGTGCCAGCAGTGTGTCAGGCCGCACCATGGGTTTCTTT	CASSVSGRTMGFF
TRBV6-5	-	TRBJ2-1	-	TGTGCCAGCAGTCCCCCGCCGGGGTCCTACAATGAGCAGTTCTTC	CASSPPPGSYNEQFF
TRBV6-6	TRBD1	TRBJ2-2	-	TGTGCCAGCAGCCCGGGACAGGCGAACACCGGGGAGCTGTTTTTT	CASSPGQANTGELFF
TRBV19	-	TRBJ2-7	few	TGTGCCAGACGGGGTTCGGGGAGGATCGAGCAGTACTTC	CARRGSGRIEQYF
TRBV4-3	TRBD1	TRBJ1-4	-	TGCGCCAGCAGCCAAGGGACAGGGGAGAATGAAAAACTGTTTTTT	CASSQGTGENEKLFF
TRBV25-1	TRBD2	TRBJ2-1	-	TGTGCCAGCAGTGAAAGGGGACTAGCGGGAACCAATGAGCAGTTCTTC	CASSERGLAGTNEQFF
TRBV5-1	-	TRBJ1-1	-	TGCGCCAGCAGTTCGGAAGGGGGTCCGAACACTGAAGCTTTCTTT	CASSSEGGPNTEAFF
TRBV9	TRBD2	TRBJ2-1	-	TGTGCCAGCAGCGTAGAACTAGCGGCTAATGAGCAGTTCTTC	CASSVELAANEQFF
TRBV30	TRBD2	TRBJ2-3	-	TGTGCCTGGAGTACGGGGGGGATCAATACGCAGTATTTT	CAWSTGGINTQYF
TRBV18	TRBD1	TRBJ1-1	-	TGTGCCAGCTCACCACGTGAGGGGGCGTATGGGAACACTGAAGCTTTCTTT	CASSPREGAYGNTEAFF
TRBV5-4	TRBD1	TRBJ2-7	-	TGTGCCAGCAGCTCTGCCCTAGCCGACAGGGTGAGGTCCTACGAGCAGTACTTC	CASSSALADRVRSYEQYF
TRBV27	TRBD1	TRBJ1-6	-	TGTGCCAGCAGACTGGGGACAGCCTATAATTCACCCCTCCACTTT	CASRLGTAYNSPLHF
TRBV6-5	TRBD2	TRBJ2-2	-	TGTGCCAGCAAAACTGGGGGAGCGGGAGCCGGGGAGCTGTTTTTT	CASKTGGAGAGELFF
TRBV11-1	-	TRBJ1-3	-	TGTGCCAGCAGCTTTTCCCCAGGAATTGGAAACACCATATATTTT	CASSFSPGIGNTIYF
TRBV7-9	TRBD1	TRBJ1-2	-	TGTGCCACTGGGACAGGGGGCTCTTTTGACTATGGCTACACCTTC	CATGTGGSFDYGYTF
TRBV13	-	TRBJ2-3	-	TGTGCCAGCAGCCCGAGGACACTCCCAGATACGCAGTATTTT	CASSPRTLPDTQYF
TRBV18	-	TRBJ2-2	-	TGTGCCAGCTCATTAAACAGAGACACCGGGGAGCTGTTTTTT	CASSLNRDTGELFF
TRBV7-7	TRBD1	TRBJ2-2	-	TGTGCTAGCAGCTTAGGGGGACAGGGAAGCACCGGGGAGCTGTTTTTT	CASSLGGQGSTGELFF
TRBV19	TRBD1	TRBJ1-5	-	TGTGCCAGTAGCATCGAGACAGGGGGCAATCAGCCCCAGCATTTT	CASSIETGGNQPQHF
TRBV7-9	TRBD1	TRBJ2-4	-	TGTGCCAGCAGCCAGGGACAGGGGAGGGCCATTCAGTACTTC	CASSQGQGRAIQYF
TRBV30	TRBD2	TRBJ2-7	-	TGTGCTCTCGCCCGGGGGGGGTACGAGCAGTACTTC	CALARGGYEQYF
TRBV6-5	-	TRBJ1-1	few	TGTGCCAGCAGGTCCGTGTCTGAAGCTTTCTTT	CASRSVSEAFF
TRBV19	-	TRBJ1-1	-	TGTGCCAGTAGTACCAGGGGGAACACTGAAGCTTTCTTT	CASSTRGNTEAFF
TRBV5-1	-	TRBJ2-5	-	TGCGCCAGCAGCTTGGCCGTCGCTAGCAAGGAGACCCAGTACTTC	CASSLAVASKETQYF
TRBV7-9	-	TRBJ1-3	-	TGTGCCAGCAGCTTAGGTGGCCAGGGGACGCACACCATATATTTT	CASSLGGQGTHTIYF
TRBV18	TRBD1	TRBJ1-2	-	TGTGCCAGCTCACCCCTAACAGGGGGAAACTATGGCTACACCTTC	CASSPLTGGNYGYTF
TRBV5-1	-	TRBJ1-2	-	TGCGCCAGCAGCTCGCTCGGGGACGGGAGCCGAAGGGACACCTTC	CASSSLGDGSRRDTF
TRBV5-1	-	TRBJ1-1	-	TGCGCCAGCAGCTTCGGGGGAACTGAAGCTTTCTTT	CASSFGGTEAFF
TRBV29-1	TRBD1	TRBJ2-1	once	TGCAGCGCTGAGGGGGCCCGGGCGGATGAGCAGTTCTTC	CSAEGARADEQFF
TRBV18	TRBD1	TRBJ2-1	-	TGTGCCAGCTCACCCATGGACAGGTTCTTTGGTGAGCAGTTCTTC	CASSPMDRFFGEQFF
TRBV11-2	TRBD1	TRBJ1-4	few	TGTGCCAGCAGGGCCGGGACAGGGGTAGAAAAACTGTTTTTT	CASRAGTGVEKLFF
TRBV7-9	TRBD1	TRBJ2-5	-	TGTGCCAGCAGCGGCGGACAGGCCCAAGAGACCCAGTACTTC	CASSGGQAQETQYF
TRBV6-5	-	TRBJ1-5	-	TGTGCCAGCAGTTATACGGAACCAGGCCCCAATCAGCCCCAGCATTTT	CASSYTEPGPNQPQHF
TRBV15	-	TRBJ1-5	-	TGTGCCACCAGGGGGGAAGGACAGAAAAATCAGCCCCAGCATTTT	CATRGEGQKNQPQHF
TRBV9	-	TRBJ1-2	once	TGTGCCAGCAGCGGGAACAGGGACGGCTACACCTTC	CASSGNRDGYTF
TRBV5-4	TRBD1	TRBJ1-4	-	TGTGCCAGCAGCTTAGGGGGCAGTGGCGAAAAACTGTTTTTT	CASSLGGSGEKLFF
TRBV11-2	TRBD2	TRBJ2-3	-	TGTGCCAGCAGCTCTCGAATCTCTAGCGGAATCACAGATACGCAGTATTTT	CASSSRISSGITDTQYF